This TCR beta chain was recovered during a study of shared clonotypes between healthy human individuals. Every donor was a Caucasian adult from Nashville, Tennessee. Only in-frame clones appear in the TCRdb table, and some are missing; sequencing was by immunoSEQ multiplex PCR. The sample includes about 2.4 million clones, roughly 93% of them seen just once. The CDR3 spans 12 residues. Between the trimmed V and J ends, which lost 3 bases and 9 bases, there was a span of 8 bases. The germline V gene encodes CDR1 LGHNA and CDR2 YSLEER. V usage is TRBV4-3 and J usage is TRBJ2-2; D call uncertain. This receptor was taken from a man younger than 35 in good health. Some clones in this sample may be carry-over from other donors' samples. The sample comprised naive CD4+ T cells from PBMCs. Subset reported: CD45RA+ positively selected. The CDR3 sequence is CASSQEGWELFF. The DNA for the CDR3 is TGCGCCAGCAGCCAGGAAGGTTGGGAGCTGTTTTTT.